Given below is one T cell receptor (beta chain) in context. Its specificity is not known. Every bit of the isolated RNA underwent reverse transcription, so sequencing read expressed TCRB transcripts. Some 3.6 million reads was the average for naive, central memory and regulatory T cell samples. Method: immunoSEQ multiplex PCR; TCRdb's copy keeps in-frame clones and lacks some. The profile covers hundreds of thousands of clones, with about a sixth appearing a single time and around 0.02% taken by the ten largest. Germline lookup yields CDR1 SEHNR and CDR2 FQNEAQ (reference sequence). The CDR3 extends over 14 amino acids. V lost 4 bases to trimming and J lost 1 base, with 11 bases between them. These data come from a study of beta chain features in type 1 diabetes. Study findings and constraints: Here, the possible influence of HLA type (on TCRB rearrangement) remained unresolved. All four CD4+ subsets from Type 1 diabetes patients carried moderately but significantly shorter TCRB CDR3s.

Once sorted, every population was more than 95% pure. The chain recombines TRBV7-9 with TRBJ2-7; D call uncertain. The sequenced material came from naive CD4+ T cells from blood. This TCR was recovered from a young woman in good health. The CDR3 spells CASSYPGRSYEQYF. For the CDR3, the DNA is TGTGCCAGCAGCTACCCCGGGCGATCCTACGAGCAGTACTTC.